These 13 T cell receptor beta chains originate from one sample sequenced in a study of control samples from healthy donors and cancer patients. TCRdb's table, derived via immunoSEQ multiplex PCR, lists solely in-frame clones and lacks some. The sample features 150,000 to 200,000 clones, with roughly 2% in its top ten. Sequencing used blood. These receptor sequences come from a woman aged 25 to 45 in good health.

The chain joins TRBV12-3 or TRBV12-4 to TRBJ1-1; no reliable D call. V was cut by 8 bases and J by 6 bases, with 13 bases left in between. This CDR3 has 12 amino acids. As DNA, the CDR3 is TGTGCCAGCCGGTGGGCGGGGTCTGAAGCTTTCTTT. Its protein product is CASRWAGSEAFF.

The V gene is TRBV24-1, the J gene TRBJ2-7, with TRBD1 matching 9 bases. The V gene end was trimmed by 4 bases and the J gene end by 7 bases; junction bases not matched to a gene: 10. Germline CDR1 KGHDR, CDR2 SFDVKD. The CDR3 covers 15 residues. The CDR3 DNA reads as TGTGCCACCAGTGACCCCGGGACAGGGACCCGGGAGCAGTACTTC. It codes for CATSDPGTGTREQYF.

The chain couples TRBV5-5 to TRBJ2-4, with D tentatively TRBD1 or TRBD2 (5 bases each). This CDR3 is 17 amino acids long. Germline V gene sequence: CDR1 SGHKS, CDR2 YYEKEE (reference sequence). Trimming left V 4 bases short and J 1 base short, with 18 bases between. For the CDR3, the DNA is TGTGCCAGCAGCGCCGGGGACCGGAGCCTTGCCAAAAACATTCAGTACTTC. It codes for CASSAGDRSLAKNIQYF.

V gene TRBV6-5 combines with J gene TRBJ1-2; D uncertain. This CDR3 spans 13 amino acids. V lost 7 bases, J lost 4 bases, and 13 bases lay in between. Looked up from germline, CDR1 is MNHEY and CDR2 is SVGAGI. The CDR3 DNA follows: TGTGCCAGCACGTCCGGGCGAACCTATGGCTACACCTTC. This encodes CASTSGRTYGYTF.

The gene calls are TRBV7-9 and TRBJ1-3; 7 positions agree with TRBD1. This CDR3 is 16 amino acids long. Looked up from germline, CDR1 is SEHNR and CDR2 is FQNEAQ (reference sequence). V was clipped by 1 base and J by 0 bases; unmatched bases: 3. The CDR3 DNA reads TGTGCCAGCAGCTTAGAAGGGGGCGTCTCTGGAAACACCATATATTTT. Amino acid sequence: CASSLEGGVSGNTIYF. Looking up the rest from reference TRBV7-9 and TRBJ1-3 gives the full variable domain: DTGVSQNPRHKITKRGQNVTFRCDPISEHNRLYWYRQTLGQGPEFLTYFQNEAQLEKSRLLSDRFSAERPKGSFSTLEIQRTEQGDSAMYLCASSLEGGVSGNTIYFGEGSWLTVV.

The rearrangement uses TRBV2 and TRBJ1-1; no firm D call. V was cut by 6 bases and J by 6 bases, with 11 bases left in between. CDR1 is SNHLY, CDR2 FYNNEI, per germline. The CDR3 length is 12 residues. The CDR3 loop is CASRSSTAEAFF. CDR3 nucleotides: TGTGCCAGCAGATCTAGTACAGCTGAAGCTTTCTTT.

The CDR3 here is CASSSGGTSGVEYF. CDR3 in DNA: TGTGCCAGCAGCTCCGGGGGAACTAGCGGGGTCGAGTACTTC. The rearrangement uses TRBV7-2 and TRBJ2-7, with 10 positions matching TRBD2. V gave up 4 bases and J gave up 11 bases; unmatched junction bases: 11. The length of the CDR3 is 14 residues. CDR1 and CDR2 from the germline V gene are SGHTA and FQGNSA. Based on the CDR3 plus reference TRBV7-2 and TRBJ2-7, the full variable domain is GAGVSQSPSNKVTEKGKDVELRCDPISGHTALYWYRQSLGQGLEFLIYFQGNSAPDKSGLPSDRFSAERTGGSVSTLTIQRTQQEDSAVYLCASSSGGTSGVEYFGPGTRLTVT.

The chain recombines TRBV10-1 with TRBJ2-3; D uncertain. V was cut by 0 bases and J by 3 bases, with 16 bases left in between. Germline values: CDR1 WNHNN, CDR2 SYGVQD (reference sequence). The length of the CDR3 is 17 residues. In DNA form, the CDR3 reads TGCGCCAGCAGTGAGTCTCGACGGACGGCCACTACAGATACGCAGTATTTT. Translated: CASSESRRTATTDTQYF.

The CDR3 sequence is CASRLPRGGNTEAFF. In nucleotides, the CDR3 is TGTGCCAGCAGACTCCCCAGGGGCGGGAACACTGAAGCTTTCTTT. The V gene is TRBV6-6, the J gene TRBJ1-1; D possibly corresponds to TRBD1 (6 bases). The V and J ends lost 6 bases and 1 base respectively, with 15 bases between them. Germline V gene sequence: CDR1 MNHNY, CDR2 SVGAGI (reference sequence). The CDR3 sequence is 15 residues long.

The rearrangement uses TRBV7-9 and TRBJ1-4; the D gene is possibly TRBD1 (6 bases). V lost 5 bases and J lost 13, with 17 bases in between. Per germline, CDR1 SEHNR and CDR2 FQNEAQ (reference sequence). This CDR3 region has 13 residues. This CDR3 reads CASSLSYREGLFF. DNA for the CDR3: TGTGCCAGCAGCCTCAGTTACAGGGAAGGACTGTTTTTT.

The CDR3 region has the DNA TGTGCCAGCAGCTTAGCCGCTTCGTATGGCTACACCTTC. Translation: CASSLAASYGYTF. The rearrangement uses TRBV7-2 and TRBJ1-2; D unclear. The CDR3 is made up of 13 amino acids. Looked up from germline, CDR1 is SGHTA and CDR2 is FQGNSA. V was shortened by 0 bases and J by 5 bases, with 7 bases between the two germline ends.

CDR3 coding DNA: TGTGCCAGCAGCCGCCTGGGGACAGGGGCGAAAGGGGAGCTGTTTTTT. Translation gives CASSRLGTGAKGELFF. The genes are TRBV7-2 and TRBJ2-2, with 10 bases identical to TRBD1. The germline V gene encodes CDR1 SGHTA and CDR2 FQGNSA. The CDR3 is 16 residues long. Trimming took 5 bases from V and 8 from J; bases not matched to a gene: 11.

This CDR3 is CASSQESGTSRSYEQYF. The CDR3 nucleotides read TGCGCCAGCAGCCAAGAGTCCGGGACTAGCCGATCCTACGAGCAGTACTTC. The chain couples TRBV4-1 to TRBJ2-7; 9 positions match TRBD2. Germline-derived CDR1 and CDR2 are MGHRA and YSYEKL. The CDR3 covers 17 residues. V lost 0 bases and J lost 1; bases outside the gene matches: 7.